This TCR beta chain was retrieved from a study of blood T cells in healthy people across ages. A second roughly 6 to 12 cycle PCR used barcoded and J-beta primers. Every molecule of cDNA carried a tag from a template-switch adaptor with 12 random nucleotides. TCRdb called the 5' RACE reads again in MiXCR, with one record for every CDR3 protein. The sample carries around 520,000 distinct CDR3 sequences, around a quarter recorded once. This clonotype was counted a few times. J was trimmed by 3 bases and V by 7 bases; bases with no gene match: 5. The CDR3 consists of 13 residues. Germline V gene lookup returns CDR1 GTSNPN and CDR2 SVGIG (reference sequence). The sample also formed part of further work on T cells of mothers and their children.

The V and J genes are TRBV30 and TRBJ2-2, with TRBD1 identical over 7 bases. Sequences were obtained from blood. The sequence was collected from a boy between 2 and 15 years old in good health. CDR3 nucleotide sequence: TGTGCCTTAAACGACAGGGACACCGGGGAGCTGTTTTTT. Protein product: CALNDRDTGELFF.